A single sample gave rise to the 10 T cell receptor beta chains below, sequenced in a study of cytomegalovirus exposure and HLA in healthy donors. The PCR employed 60 Vbeta primers together with 13 Jbeta primers. Assay used: immunoSEQ multiplex PCR; TCRdb lists only in-frame clones, some missing. Of tens of thousands of clones listed, roughly 76% were seen once; the top ten hold about 10%. The sequenced sample was PBMCs. These receptors all come from a woman between 35 and 50 years old in good health and CMV-seronegative.

The V call is TRBV4-3, the J call TRBJ1-1, with D uncertain. Trimming took 4 bases from V and 5 from J, leaving 17 bases between them. The CDR3 is 15 amino acids. The germline V gene encodes CDR1 LGHNA and CDR2 YSLEER. Here the CDR3 reads CASSPSEGWGTEAFF. CDR3 DNA sequence: TGCGCCAGCAGCCCATCAGAGGGATGGGGTACTGAAGCTTTCTTT.

J is TRBJ1-1 and V is TRBV7-2; D is perhaps TRBD1 (5 bases). The CDR3 sequence is 12 residues long. Germline V CDR1 and CDR2: SGHTA, FQGNSA. Trimming left V 1 base short and J 7 bases short, with 7 bases between. The CDR3 loop is CASSLVRVEAFF. CDR3 nucleotides: TGTGCCAGCAGCTTAGTCAGGGTTGAAGCTTTCTTT.

The gene calls are TRBV7-9 and TRBJ2-1; possibly TRBD1 for D (5 bases). Trimming shortened V by 3 bases and J by 7 bases, and 16 bases separated the two germline ends. In germline, CDR1 is SEHNR, CDR2 FQNEAQ (reference sequence). The length of the CDR3 is 15 residues. The CDR3 region has the DNA TGTGCCAGCAGCTTGTGGGGCAGTAAGGGAAATGAGCAGTTCTTC. Protein product: CASSLWGSKGNEQFF.

The rearrangement links TRBV6-1 to TRBJ1-1; D gene uncertain. Germline assignment: CDR1 MNHNS and CDR2 SASEGT. Trimming stripped 6 bases from V and 0 bases from J, with 8 bases between. This CDR3 has 13 residues. The CDR3 protein is CASRYLMNTEAFF. DNA for the CDR3: TGTGCCAGCAGGTATCTTATGAACACTGAAGCTTTCTTT.

J is TRBJ2-7 and V is TRBV19; a weak D match, TRBD2 (6 bases). Trimming removed 6 bases at V and 2 bases at J, with 14 bases between. Germline V CDR1 and CDR2: LNHDA, SQIVND (reference sequence). The CDR3 is 14 amino acids. The CDR3 protein is CASSPGTRPYEQYF. CDR3 DNA sequence: TGTGCCAGTAGCCCCGGGACTCGCCCCTACGAGCAGTACTTC. Full variable domain (remainder filled in from reference TRBV19 and TRBJ2-7): DGGITQSPKYLFRKEGQNVTLSCEQNLNHDAMYWYRQDPGQGLRLIYYSQIVNDFQKGDIAEGYSVSREKKESFPLTVTSAQKNPTAFYLCASSPGTRPYEQYFGPGTRLTVT.

The chain uses TRBV5-4 and TRBJ1-1; D remains unclear. The length of the CDR3 is 15 residues. Trimming left V 2 bases short and J 1 base short, with 12 bases between. The V gene's germline CDR1 is SGHNT and CDR2 YYREEE (reference sequence). The chain's CDR3 is CASSLSPSPNTEAFF. The CDR3 DNA sequence: TGTGCCAGCAGCTTATCCCCGTCCCCGAACACTGAAGCTTTCTTT.

CDR3 in amino acids: CASSVSSQPQHF. The CDR3, as DNA: TGTGCCAGCAGTGTTTCGTCTCAGCCCCAGCATTTT. This rearrangement joins TRBV2 to TRBJ1-5; no firm D call. The V gene's germline CDR1 is SNHLY and CDR2 FYNNEI. CDR3 length equals 12 residues. Trimming removed 4 bases from V and 6 bases from J, with 7 bases in between.

The J gene is TRBJ2-2, the V gene TRBV5-4; 10 bases agree with TRBD1. The junction had 8 bases not matched to a gene; V was cut back by 5 bases and J by 7 bases. Germline assignment: CDR1 SGHNT and CDR2 YYREEE (reference sequence). The CDR3 is made up of 15 amino acids. CDR3 nucleotides: TGTGCCAGCAGTCCACCGGGACAGGGGATCGGGGAGCTGTTTTTT. Amino acids: CASSPPGQGIGELFF.

J is TRBJ2-5 and V is TRBV20-1; D is unresolved. The CDR3 runs 11 residues. In germline, CDR1 is DFQATT, CDR2 SNEGSKA (reference sequence). CDR3: CSATPKETQYF. As DNA, the CDR3 is TGCAGCGCGACTCCAAAAGAGACCCAGTACTTC.

A few counts support this clone. The chain recombines TRBV5-1 with TRBJ1-2; D call uncertain. CDR1 and CDR2 (germline): SGHRS, YFSETQ. This CDR3 comprises 12 residues. The germline V and J ends were trimmed by 4 bases and 2 bases, with 6 bases remaining between them. DNA of the CDR3: TGCGCCAGCAGCGAGGGAAACTATGGCTACACCTTC. Protein product: CASSEGNYGYTF.